This T cell receptor beta chain appears in the sequencing data of a study of CXCR3-negative and CXCR3-positive naive CD8 T cells. Across the whole study: Across all libraries, TRB reads numbered 120 million to 150 million, with about 1.5 +/- 0.3 million in each library. Whole-study findings and limits: Higher TRB CDR3 hydrophobicity marked CXCR3-positive naive cells relative to CXCR3-negative naive cells. Memory CD8+ T cell repertoires were far less diverse than both naive subsets.

CD45RO-CCR7+CD27+CD95- cells counted as naive CD8+ T cells. In germline, CDR1 is SGHAT, CDR2 FQNNGV. This CDR3 contains 14 residues. About this clonotype: Its antigen is unknown.

Libraries were UMI-labeled 5' RACE TRB cDNA. TCRdb reanalyzed the 5' RACE reads and collapses them to one entry per CDR3 protein, without DNA. This sample contains tens of thousands of distinct CDR3 sequences. V usage is TRBV11-2 and J usage is TRBJ2-5; the D call from TCRdb, TRBD1, cannot be confirmed without DNA. This receptor was identified in a human donor in good health. Some clones in this sample may be carry-over from other donors' samples. Sequenced input: naive CXCR3- CD8+ T cells from blood. Subset of the sample: CD45RO-CCR7+CD27+CD95- naive CD8+ T cells lacking CXCR3 (TNR3-). CDR3 sequence reads: CASSPWDTQETQYF.